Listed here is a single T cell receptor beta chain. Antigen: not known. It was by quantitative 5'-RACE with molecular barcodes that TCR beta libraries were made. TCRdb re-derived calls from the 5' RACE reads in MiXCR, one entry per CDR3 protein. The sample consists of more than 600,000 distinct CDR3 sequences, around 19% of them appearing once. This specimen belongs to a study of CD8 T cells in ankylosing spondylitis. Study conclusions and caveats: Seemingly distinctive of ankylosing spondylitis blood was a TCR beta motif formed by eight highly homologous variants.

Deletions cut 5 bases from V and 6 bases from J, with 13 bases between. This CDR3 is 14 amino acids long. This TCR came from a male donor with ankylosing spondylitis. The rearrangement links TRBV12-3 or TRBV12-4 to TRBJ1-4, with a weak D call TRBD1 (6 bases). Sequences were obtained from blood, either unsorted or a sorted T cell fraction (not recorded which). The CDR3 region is CASSPTGLHEKLFF. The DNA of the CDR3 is TGTGCCAGCAGTCCAACAGGGTTACATGAAAAACTGTTTTTT.